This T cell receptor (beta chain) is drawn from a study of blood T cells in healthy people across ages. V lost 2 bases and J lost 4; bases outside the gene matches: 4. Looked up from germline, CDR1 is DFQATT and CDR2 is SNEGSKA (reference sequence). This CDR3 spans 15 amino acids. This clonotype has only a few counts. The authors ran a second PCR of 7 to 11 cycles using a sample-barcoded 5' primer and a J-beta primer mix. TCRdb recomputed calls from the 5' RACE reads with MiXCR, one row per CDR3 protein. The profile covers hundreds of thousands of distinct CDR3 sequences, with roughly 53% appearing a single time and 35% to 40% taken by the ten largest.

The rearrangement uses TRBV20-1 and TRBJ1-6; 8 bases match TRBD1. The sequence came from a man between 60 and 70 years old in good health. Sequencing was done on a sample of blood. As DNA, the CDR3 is TGCAGTGCTAGATCGACAGGGGCTTATAATTCACCCCTCCACTTT. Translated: CSARSTGAYNSPLHF.